This T cell receptor (beta chain) was obtained from a study of T-cell reconstitution after alpha-beta-depleted transplantation in children. The CDR3 is 14 residues long. Between the trimmed V and J ends, which lost 5 bases and 3 bases, there was a span of 17 bases. CDR1 is SQVTM, CDR2 ANQGSEA, per germline. This clonotype was picked up a small number of times. It was with unique molecular identifiers that the TCRbeta library was prepared. MiXCR, run by TCRdb on the PCR reads, gives a single entry per CDR3 protein. Among about 870,000 distinct CDR3 sequences listed, roughly 16% were seen once. The V and J genes are TRBV29-1 and TRBJ2-7; D perhaps matches TRBD2 (6 bases). The sample here was PBMCs, mostly from graft donor cells, taken 360 days after TCRalphabeta/CD19-depleted stem cell transplant. The sequence derives from a male patient between 10 and 17 years old who had a stem cell transplant for acute lymphoblastic leukemia, so the T cells may come from the graft donor. As DNA, the CDR3 is TGCAGCGTTTCCGGGAGCTCTTCAATCTACGAGCAGTACTTC. The encoded protein is CSVSGSSSIYEQYF.